This passage covers 10 T cell receptor beta chains from one sample sequenced in a study of a mutant IDH1 vaccine in newly diagnosed glioma. Sample time point: week 11, during vaccination. Vaccinated patients received 300 ug of mutant IDH1 20-mer peptide per dose, with topical imiquimod. These receptors lack a known antigen. Sequenced by immunoSEQ multiplex PCR; TCRdb stores in-frame clones only, minus some. The table lists 110,000 or so clones, roughly 88% of them singletons. The sequencing here drew on PBMCs, taken from a glioma patient whose treatment included an IDH1 peptide vaccine. These receptors were collected from a woman aged 45 to 65 with glioma.

The CDR3 loop is CATSSLLAPGSDTQYF. CDR3 DNA: TGTGCCACCAGCTCACTGCTTGCCCCCGGGTCAGATACGCAGTATTTT. V gene TRBV15 combines with J gene TRBJ2-3; D not resolved. Looked up from germline, CDR1 is LNHNV and CDR2 is YYDKDF (reference sequence). Trimming took off 5 bases at V and 4 bases at J, with 19 bases between the two ends. The CDR3 has 16 residues.

In its sample, this clone was seen a few times. The chain's CDR3 is CASSLVGGPYGYTF. The DNA of the CDR3 is TGTGCCAGCAGCTTGGTTGGGGGGCCCTATGGCTACACCTTC. V usage is TRBV5-4 and J usage is TRBJ1-2; a possible D gene is TRBD1 (6 bases). V lost 0 bases to trimming and J lost 4 bases, with 10 bases between them. Looked up from germline, CDR1 is SGHNT and CDR2 is YYREEE (reference sequence). The CDR3 has 14 amino acids.

V gene TRBV4-2 combines with J gene TRBJ2-3; 10 bases agree with TRBD2. CDR3 length equals 17 residues. Germline lookup yields CDR1 LGHNA and CDR2 YNFKEQ. The V gene end was trimmed by 2 bases and the J gene end by 5 bases; junction bases not matched to a gene: 10. This chain's CDR3 is CASSQMGVAGGEDTQYF. DNA for the CDR3: TGTGCCAGCAGCCAAATGGGGGTAGCGGGAGGAGAAGATACGCAGTATTTT.

V gene TRBV5-4 combines with J gene TRBJ1-4, with D hard to call. The CDR3 contains 12 residues. The V gene's germline CDR1 is SGHNT and CDR2 YYREEE (reference sequence). V was shortened by 1 base and J by 7 bases, with 5 bases between the two germline ends. The CDR3 DNA reads as TGTGCCAGCAGCTTGAGCGGTGAAAAACTGTTTTTT. It specifies CASSLSGEKLFF.

V usage is TRBV4-1 and J usage is TRBJ1-1; no firm D call. CDR3 length: 14 amino acids. Trimming pared 0 bases from V and 1 base from J, leaving 6 bases between. The germline V gene encodes CDR1 MGHRA and CDR2 YSYEKL. CDR3 DNA: TGCGCCAGCAGCCAAGAGGGGAAGAACACTGAAGCTTTCTTT. It codes for CASSQEGKNTEAFF.

This clone was recorded only once. V and J are TRBV7-6 and TRBJ2-1; D call uncertain. Germline assignment: CDR1 SGHVS and CDR2 FNYEAQ. Trimming left V 1 base short and J 6 bases short, with 4 bases between. The CDR3 extends over 12 amino acids. CDR3 DNA: TGTGCCAGCAGCTTAGTGTTCAATGAGCAGTTCTTC. Translating gives CASSLVFNEQFF.

This chain connects TRBV14 to TRBJ2-7; possibly TRBD2 for D (5 bases). Per germline, CDR1 SGHDN and CDR2 FVKESK. Trimming shortened V by 1 base and J by 3 bases, and 7 bases separated the two germline ends. This CDR3 is 13 amino acids long. The CDR3 bases are TGTGCCAGCAGCCAAGTCGGGGTCTACGAGCAGTACTTC. Amino acids: CASSQVGVYEQYF.

The V and J genes are TRBV27 and TRBJ2-1; 8 nucleotides align to TRBD2. This CDR3 region has 16 residues. The J segment lost 7 bases and the V segment lost 5 bases, leaving 13 bases of the junction unmatched. The germline gives CDR1 MNHEY, CDR2 SMNVEV (reference sequence). The CDR3 spells CASSTREGGRTNEQFF. CDR3 sequence (DNA): TGTGCCAGCAGTACCCGAGAAGGCGGGAGGACAAATGAGCAGTTCTTC.

The J gene is TRBJ2-1, the V gene TRBV7-3; weak D call: TRBD2 (5 bases). Trimming removed 2 bases at V and 10 bases at J, with 18 bases between. Germline CDR1 and CDR2: SGHTA and FQGTGA. The CDR3 covers 15 residues. CDR3 residues: CASSLQATSGEEQFF. The CDR3 coding sequence is TGTGCCAGCAGCTTACAGGCAACTAGTGGTGAGGAGCAGTTCTTC. The full variable domain, completed using reference TRBV7-3 and TRBJ2-1, is GAGVSQTPSNKVTEKGKYVELRCDPISGHTALYWYRQSLGQGPEFLIYFQGTGAADDSGLPNDRFFAVRPEGSVSTLKIQRTERGDSAVYLCASSLQATSGEEQFFGPGTRLTVL.

The V gene is TRBV27, the J gene TRBJ2-2; D possibly corresponds to TRBD1 (6 bases). Trimming cost V 2 bases and J 3 bases, with 13 bases left between them. The CDR3 totals 16 residues. Germline V gene lookup returns CDR1 MNHEY and CDR2 SMNVEV (reference sequence). This CDR3 is CASSLETGPDTGELFF. DNA for the CDR3: TGTGCCAGCAGTTTAGAGACAGGCCCCGACACCGGGGAGCTGTTTTTT.